This T cell receptor (beta chain) originates from a study of control samples from healthy donors and cancer patients. Only in-frame clones appear in the TCRdb table, and some are missing; sequencing was by immunoSEQ multiplex PCR. The data contain 130,000 or so clones, around nine tenths of them singletons. The ends were cut back, 0 bases at V and 3 bases at J, with 12 bases in the middle. This CDR3 region has 15 residues. Germline V lookup: CDR1 SGHAT, CDR2 FQNNGV. The chain carries TRBV11-2 and TRBJ2-7, with a weak D call TRBD1 (7 bases). Specimen: blood. This sequence was found in a man in his forties or fifties in good health. CDR3 DNA sequence: TGTGCCAGCAGCTTAGATCAGGGGGGAGGCTACGAGCAGTACTTC. Its translation is CASSLDQGGGYEQYF.